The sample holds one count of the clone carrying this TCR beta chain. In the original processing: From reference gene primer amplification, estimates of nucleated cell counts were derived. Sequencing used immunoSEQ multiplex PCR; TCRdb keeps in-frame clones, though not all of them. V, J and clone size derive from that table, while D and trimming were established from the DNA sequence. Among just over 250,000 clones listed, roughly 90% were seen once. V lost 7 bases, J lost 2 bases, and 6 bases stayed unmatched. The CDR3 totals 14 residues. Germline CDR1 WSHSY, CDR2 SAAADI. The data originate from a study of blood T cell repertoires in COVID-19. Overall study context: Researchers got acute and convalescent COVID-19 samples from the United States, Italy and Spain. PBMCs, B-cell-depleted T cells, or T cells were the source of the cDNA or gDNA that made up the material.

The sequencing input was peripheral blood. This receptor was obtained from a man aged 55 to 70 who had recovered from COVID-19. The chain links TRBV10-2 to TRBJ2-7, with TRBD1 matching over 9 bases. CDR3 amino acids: CASNGQGFTYEQYF. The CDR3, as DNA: TGCGCCAGCAACGGACAGGGGTTTACCTACGAGCAGTACTTC.